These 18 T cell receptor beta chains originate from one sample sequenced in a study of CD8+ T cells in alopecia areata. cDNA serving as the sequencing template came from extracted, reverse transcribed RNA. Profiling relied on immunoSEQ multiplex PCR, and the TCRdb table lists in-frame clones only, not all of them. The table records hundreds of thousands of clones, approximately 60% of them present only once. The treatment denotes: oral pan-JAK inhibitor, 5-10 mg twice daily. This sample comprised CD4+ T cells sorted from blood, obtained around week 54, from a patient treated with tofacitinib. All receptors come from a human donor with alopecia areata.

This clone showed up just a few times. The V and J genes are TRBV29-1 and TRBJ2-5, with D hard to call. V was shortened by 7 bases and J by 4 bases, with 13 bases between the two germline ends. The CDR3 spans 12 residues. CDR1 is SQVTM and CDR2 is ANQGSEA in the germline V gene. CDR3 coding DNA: TGCAGCGCAATAGGACGCGGAGAGACCCAGTACTTC. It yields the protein CSAIGRGETQYF.

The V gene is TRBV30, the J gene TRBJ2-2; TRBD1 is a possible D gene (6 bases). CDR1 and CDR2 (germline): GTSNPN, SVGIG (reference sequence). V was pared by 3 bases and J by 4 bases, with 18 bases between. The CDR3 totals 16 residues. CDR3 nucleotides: TGTGCCTGGAGGGGGATAGGACAGCCATTCACCGGGGAGCTGTTTTTT. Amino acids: CAWRGIGQPFTGELFF.

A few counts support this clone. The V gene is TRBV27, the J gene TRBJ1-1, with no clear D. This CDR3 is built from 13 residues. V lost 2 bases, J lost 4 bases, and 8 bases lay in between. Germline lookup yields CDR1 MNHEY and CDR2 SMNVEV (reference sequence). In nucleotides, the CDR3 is TGTGCCAGCAGTTTAGAGGGAGTCACTGAAGCTTTCTTT. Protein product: CASSLEGVTEAFF.

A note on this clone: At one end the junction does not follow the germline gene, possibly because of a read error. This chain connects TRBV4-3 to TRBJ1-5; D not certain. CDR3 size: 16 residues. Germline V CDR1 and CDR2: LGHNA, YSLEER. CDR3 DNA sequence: TGCGCCAGCAGCCAAGAATTGCTCGACTTACATCATCCCCAGCATTTT. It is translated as CASSQELLDLHHPQHF.

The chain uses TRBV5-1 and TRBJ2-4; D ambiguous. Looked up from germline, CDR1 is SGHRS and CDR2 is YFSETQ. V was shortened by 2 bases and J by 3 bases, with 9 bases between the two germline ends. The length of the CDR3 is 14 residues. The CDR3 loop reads CASSFSMGKNIQYF. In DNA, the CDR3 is TGCGCCAGCAGCTTCAGCATGGGCAAAAACATTCAGTACTTC.

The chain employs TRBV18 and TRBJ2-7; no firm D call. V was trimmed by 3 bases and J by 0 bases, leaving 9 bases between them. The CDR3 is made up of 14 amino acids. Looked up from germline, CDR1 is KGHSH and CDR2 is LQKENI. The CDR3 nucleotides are TGTGCCAGCTCACCTGATCGGAGCTCCTACGAGCAGTACTTC. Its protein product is CASSPDRSSYEQYF. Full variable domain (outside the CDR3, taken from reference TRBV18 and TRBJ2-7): NAGVMQNPRHLVRRRGQEARLRCSPMKGHSHVYWYRQLPEEGLKFMVYLQKENIIDESGMPKERFSAEFPKEGPSILRIQQVVRGDSAAYFCASSPDRSSYEQYFGPGTRLTVT.

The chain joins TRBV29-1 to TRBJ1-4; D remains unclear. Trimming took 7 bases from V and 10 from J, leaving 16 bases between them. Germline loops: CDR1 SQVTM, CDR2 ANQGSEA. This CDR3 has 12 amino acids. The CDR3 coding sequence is TGCAGCGCCGACCGAGGAGGTGGAAAACTGTTTTTT. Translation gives CSADRGGGKLFF.

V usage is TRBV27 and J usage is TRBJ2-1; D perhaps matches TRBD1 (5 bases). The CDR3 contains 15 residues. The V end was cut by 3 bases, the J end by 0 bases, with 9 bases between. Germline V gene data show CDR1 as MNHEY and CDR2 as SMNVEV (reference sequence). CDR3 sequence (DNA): TGTGCCAGCAGTTTCAGCAGGGTCTCCTACAATGAGCAGTTCTTC. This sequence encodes CASSFSRVSYNEQFF.

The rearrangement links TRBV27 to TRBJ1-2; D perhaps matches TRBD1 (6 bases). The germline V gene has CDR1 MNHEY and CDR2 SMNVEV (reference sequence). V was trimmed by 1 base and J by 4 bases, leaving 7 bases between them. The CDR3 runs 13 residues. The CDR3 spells CASSLLGGYGYTF. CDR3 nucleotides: TGTGCCAGCAGTTTATTAGGGGGCTATGGCTACACCTTC.

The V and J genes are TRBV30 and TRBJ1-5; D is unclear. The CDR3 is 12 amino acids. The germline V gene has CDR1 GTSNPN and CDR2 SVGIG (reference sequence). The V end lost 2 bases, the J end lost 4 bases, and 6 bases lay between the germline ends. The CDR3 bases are TGTGCCTGGAGTCAGTTGAATCAGCCCCAGCATTTT. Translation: CAWSQLNQPQHF.

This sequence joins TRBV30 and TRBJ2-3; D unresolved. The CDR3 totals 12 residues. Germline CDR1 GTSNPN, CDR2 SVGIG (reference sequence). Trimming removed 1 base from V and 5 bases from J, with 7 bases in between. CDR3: CAWSGQVDTQYF. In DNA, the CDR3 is TGTGCCTGGAGTGGGCAGGTAGATACGCAGTATTTT.

CDR3 coding DNA: TGCAGCGTTGTGACGACTCCACAGGTGGAAAAACTGTTTTTT. Residues: CSVVTTPQVEKLFF. The V and J genes are TRBV29-1 and TRBJ1-4, with a tentative D call TRBD1 (5 bases). This CDR3 has 14 amino acids. CDR1 SQVTM and CDR2 ANQGSEA come from the germline V gene. Trimming shortened V by 4 bases and J by 8 bases, and 17 bases separated the two germline ends.

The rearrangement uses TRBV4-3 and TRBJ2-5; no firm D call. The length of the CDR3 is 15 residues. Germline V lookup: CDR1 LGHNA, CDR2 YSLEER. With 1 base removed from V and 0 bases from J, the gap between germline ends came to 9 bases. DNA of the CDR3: TGCGCCAGCAGCCAAGTCCCGACTCACCAAGAGACCCAGTACTTC. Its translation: CASSQVPTHQETQYF.

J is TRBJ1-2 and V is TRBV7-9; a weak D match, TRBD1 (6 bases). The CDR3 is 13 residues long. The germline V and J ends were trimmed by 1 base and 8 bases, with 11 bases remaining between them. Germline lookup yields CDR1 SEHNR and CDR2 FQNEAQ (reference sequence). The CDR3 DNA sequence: TGTGCCAGCAGCTTAGACAGGGCCGTCGGCTACACCTTC. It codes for CASSLDRAVGYTF.

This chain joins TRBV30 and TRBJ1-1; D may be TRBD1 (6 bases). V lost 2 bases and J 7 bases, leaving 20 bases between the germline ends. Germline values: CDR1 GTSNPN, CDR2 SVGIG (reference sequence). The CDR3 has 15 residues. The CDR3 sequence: CAWSFNTGRGSEAFF. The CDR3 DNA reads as TGTGCCTGGAGTTTTAATACAGGGAGGGGAAGTGAAGCTTTCTTT.

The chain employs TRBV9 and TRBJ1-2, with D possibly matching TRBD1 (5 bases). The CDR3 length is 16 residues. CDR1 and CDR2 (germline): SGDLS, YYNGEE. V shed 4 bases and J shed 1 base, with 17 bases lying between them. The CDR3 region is CASSPFSGTGNYGYTF. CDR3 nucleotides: TGTGCCAGCAGCCCCTTTTCCGGGACCGGTAACTATGGCTACACCTTC.

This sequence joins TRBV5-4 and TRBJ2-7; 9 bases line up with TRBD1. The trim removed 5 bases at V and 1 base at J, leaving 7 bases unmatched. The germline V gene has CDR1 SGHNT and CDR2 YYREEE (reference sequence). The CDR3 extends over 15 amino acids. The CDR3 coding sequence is TGTGCCAGCAGTCCCGGGACAGGGCCTTCCTACGAGCAGTACTTC. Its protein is CASSPGTGPSYEQYF.

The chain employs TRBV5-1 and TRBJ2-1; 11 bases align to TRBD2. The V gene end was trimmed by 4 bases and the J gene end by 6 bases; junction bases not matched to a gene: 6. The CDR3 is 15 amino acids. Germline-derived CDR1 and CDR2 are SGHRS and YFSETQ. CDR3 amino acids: CASSISGGDPNEQFF. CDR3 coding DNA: TGCGCCAGCAGCATTAGCGGGGGGGACCCCAATGAGCAGTTCTTC. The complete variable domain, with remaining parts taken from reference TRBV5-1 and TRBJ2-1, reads KAGVTQTPRYLIKTRGQQVTLSCSPISGHRSVSWYQQTPGQGLQFLFEYFSETQRNKGNFPGRFSGRQFSNSRSEMNVSTLELGDSALYLCASSISGGDPNEQFFGPGTRLTVL.